This T cell receptor (beta chain) was sequenced for a study of blood T cell repertoires in COVID-19. Study context: PBMCs, B-cell-depleted T cells, or T cells were the source of the cDNA or gDNA that made up the material.

In the original workflow: Estimation of nucleated cell counts was performed using reference gene primer amplification. The assay was immunoSEQ multiplex PCR, and TCRdb's table has in-frame clones only and misses some. V and J calls plus clone size are reproduced from that table; the DNA served to infer D and trimming. In the table there are 180,000 or so clones, more than 85% of which are singletons. Germline V gene data show CDR1 as SGHRS and CDR2 as YFSETQ. V lost 4 bases, J lost 13 bases, and 17 bases stayed unmatched. The CDR3 runs 15 residues. This clone was seen just once. Sequencing used peripheral blood. The receptor was derived from a woman older than 75 in a cohort sampled during active or convalescent COVID-19. The chain recombines TRBV5-1 with TRBJ2-1, with TRBD1 matching 7 bases. DNA of the CDR3: TGCGCCAGCAGCACCGGGACAGTCAAGGGCAAGGAACAGTTCTTC. Protein: CASSTGTVKGKEQFF.